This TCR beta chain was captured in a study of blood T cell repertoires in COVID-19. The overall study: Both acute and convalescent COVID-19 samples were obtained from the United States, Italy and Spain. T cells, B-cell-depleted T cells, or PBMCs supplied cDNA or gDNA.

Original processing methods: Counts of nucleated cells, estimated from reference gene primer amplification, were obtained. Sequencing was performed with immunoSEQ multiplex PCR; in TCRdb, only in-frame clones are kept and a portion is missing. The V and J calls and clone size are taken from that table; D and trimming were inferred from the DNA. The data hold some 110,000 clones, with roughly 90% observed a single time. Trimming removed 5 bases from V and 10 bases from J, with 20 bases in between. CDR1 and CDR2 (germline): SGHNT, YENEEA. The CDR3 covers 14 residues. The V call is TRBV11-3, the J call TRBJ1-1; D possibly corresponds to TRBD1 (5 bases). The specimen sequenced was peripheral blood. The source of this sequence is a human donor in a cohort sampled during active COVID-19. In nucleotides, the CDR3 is TGTGCCAGCAGCCCCGGGAGGGGAGAGGTTGGAGCTTTCTTT. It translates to CASSPGRGEVGAFF.